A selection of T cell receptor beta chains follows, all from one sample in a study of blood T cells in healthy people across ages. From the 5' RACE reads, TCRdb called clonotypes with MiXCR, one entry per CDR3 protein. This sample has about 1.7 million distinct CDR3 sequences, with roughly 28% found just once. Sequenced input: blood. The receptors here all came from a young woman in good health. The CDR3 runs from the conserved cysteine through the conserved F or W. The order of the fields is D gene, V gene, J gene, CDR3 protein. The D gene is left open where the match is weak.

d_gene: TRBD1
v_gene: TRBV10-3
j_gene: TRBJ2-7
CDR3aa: CAIRGTGLSGEQYF

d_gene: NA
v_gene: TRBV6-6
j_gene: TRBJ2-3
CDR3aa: CATRRGPSTDTQYF

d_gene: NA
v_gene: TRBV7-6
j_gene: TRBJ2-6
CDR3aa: CVSSPERGTSGANVLTF

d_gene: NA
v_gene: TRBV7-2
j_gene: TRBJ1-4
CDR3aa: CASSLDSTNEKRFF

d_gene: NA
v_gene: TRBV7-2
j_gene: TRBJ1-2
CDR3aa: CASSTRGGNNYGYTF

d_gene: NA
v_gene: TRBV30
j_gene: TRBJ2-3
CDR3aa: CAWSPGQSTDTQYF

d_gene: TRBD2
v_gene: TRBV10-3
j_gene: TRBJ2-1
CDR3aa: CAISELPRLAPDEQFF

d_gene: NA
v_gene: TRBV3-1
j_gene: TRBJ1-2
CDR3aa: CASSLGPRSGYGYTF

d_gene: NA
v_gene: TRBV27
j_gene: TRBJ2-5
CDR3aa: CASRPRPYKDTQYF

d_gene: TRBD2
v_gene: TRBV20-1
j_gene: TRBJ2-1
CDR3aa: CSARRTGTSFFEQFF

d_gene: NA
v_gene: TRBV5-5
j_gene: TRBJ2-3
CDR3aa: CASSLIPGVGTDTQYF

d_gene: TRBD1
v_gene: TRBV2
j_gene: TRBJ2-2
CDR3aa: CASSDRAHTGELFF

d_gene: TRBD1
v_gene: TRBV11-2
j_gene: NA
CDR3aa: CASSNHRDRGYEQYF

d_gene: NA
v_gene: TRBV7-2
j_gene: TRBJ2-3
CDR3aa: CASSLGQRRRDTQYF

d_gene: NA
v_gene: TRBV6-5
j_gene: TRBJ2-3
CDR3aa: CASSRTVTSDTQYF

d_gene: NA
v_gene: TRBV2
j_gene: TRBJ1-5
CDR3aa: CASSVGRYQPQHF

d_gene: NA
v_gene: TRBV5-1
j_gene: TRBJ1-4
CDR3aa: CASSPLDGNGKLFF

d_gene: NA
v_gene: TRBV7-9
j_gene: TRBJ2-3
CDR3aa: CASSGGRGASTDTQYF

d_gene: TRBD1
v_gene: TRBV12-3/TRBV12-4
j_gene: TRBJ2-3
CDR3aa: CASSLTGTVFTDTQYF

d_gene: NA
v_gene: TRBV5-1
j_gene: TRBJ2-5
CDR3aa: CASSLRGFQETQYF

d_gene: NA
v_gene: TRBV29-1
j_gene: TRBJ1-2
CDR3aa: CSVEGAETNYGYTF

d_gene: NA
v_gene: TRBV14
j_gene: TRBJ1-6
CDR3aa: CASSQVHSPLHF

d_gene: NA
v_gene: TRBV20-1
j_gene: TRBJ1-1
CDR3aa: CSALWGGNTEAFF

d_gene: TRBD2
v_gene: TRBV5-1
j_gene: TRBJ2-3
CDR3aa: CASSPGGSTDTQYF

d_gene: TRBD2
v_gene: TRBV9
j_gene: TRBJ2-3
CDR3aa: CASSVREGLAGVYGTDTQYF

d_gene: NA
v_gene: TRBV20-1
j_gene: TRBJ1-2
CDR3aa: CSARDYTGSNYGYTF

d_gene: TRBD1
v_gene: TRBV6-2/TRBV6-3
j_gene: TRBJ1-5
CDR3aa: CASSVSGGEPQHF

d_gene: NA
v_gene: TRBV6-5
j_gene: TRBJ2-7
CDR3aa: CASRATAYEQYF

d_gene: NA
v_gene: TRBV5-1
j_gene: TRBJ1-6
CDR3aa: CASSSDGDYNSPLHF

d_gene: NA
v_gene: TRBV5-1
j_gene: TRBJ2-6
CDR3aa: CASSLPGSKIRSGANVLTF

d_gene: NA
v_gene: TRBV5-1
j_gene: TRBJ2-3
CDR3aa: CASSRGPERADTQYF

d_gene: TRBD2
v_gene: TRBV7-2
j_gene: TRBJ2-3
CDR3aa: CASTLAGSGSTDTQYF

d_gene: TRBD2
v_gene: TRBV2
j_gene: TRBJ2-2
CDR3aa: CASSEEDLAGGIEFF

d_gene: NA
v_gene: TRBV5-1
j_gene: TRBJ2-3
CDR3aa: CASSLGDRSDTQYF

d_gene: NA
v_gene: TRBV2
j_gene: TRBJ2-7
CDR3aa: CASRMTALDFYEQYF

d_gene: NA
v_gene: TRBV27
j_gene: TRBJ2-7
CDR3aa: CASSLRGWFTYEQYF

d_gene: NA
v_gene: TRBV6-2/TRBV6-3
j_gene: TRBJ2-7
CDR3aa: CASSSMTGPYKQYF

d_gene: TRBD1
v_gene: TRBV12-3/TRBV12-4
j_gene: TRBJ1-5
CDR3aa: CASSHGQGTNQPQHF

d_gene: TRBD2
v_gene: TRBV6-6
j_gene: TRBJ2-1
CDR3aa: CASSYLASGGLYNEQFF

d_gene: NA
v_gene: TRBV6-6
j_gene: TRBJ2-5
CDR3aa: CASKTGARETQYF

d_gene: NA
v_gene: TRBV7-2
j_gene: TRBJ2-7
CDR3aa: CASSKGRGNSSQYF

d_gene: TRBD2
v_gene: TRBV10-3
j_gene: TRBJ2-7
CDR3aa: CAISAFSGGSSYEQYF

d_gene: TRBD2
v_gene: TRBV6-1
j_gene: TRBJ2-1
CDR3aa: CASSGRTSGRGAEQFF

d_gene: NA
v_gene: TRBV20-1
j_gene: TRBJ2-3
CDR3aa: CSARALDTDTQYF

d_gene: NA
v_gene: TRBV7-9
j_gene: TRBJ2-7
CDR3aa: CASSLREKPYGQYF

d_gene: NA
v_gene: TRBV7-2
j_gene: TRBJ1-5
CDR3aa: CASTSGVQPQHF

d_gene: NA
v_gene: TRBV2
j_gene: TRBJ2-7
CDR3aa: CASTRMGADEQYF

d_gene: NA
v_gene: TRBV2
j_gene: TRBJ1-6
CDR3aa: CASSDREDSPLHF

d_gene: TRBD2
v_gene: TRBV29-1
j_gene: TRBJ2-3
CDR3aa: CSGRLAGGPDDTQYF

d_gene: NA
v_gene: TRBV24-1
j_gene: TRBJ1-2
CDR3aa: CATWGVRDAIHGYTF

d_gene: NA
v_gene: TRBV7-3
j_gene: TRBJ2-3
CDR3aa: CASSHGRGSTDTQYF

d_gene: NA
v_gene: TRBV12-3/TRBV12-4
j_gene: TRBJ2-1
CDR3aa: CASSFRRNYNEQFF

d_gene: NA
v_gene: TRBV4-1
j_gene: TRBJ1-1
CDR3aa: CASSQDEGVGTEAFF

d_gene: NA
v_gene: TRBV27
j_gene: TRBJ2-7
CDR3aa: CASGLGSRELYEQYF

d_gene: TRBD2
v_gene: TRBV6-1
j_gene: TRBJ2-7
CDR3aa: CASSPEFGRELPYEQYF

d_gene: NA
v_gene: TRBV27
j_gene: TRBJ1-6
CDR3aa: CASSLRPGHYNSPLHF

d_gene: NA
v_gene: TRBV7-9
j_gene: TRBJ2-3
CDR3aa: CASSPPGISDTQYF

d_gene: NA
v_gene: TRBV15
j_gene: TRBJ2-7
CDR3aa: CATSRDKAGSEQYF

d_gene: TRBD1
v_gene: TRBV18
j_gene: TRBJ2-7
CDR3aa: CASSPRTGREQYF